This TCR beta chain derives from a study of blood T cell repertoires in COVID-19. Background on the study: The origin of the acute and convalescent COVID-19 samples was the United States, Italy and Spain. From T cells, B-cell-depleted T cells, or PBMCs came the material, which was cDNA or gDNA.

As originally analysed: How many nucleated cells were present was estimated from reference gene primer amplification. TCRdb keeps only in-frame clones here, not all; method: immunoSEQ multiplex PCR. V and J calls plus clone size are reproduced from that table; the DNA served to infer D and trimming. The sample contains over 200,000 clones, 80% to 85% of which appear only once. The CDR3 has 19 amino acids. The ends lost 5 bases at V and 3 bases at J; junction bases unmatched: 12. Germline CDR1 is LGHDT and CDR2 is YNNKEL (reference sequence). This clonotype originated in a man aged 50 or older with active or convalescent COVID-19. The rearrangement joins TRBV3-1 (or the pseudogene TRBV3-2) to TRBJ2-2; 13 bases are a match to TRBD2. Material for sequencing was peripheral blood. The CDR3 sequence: CASSTPGLAGWKDTGELFF. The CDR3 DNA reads TGTGCCAGCAGCACCCCGGGACTAGCGGGGTGGAAAGACACCGGGGAGCTGTTTTTT.